The 6 T cell receptor beta chains below all came from one sample that was sequenced in a study of response to subunit inactivated influenza vaccine. MiXCR was run by TCRdb on the RT-PCR reads, yielding one entry per CDR3 protein. Of about 480,000 distinct CDR3 sequences listed, roughly 25% are singletons. The input for sequencing was CD4+ T cells sorted from PBMCs, taken roughly 5 days after vaccination. The receptors were gathered from a middle-aged man who received an inactivated influenza vaccine.

This clonotype was counted between two and nine times. The rearrangement links TRBV18 to TRBJ1-1; a possible D gene is TRBD1 (5 bases). Germline CDR1 reads KGHSH; CDR2 reads LQKENI. The CDR3 has 13 amino acids. Trimming removed 4 bases from V and 1 base from J, with 7 bases in between. The CDR3 reads CASSRQQNTEAFF. The CDR3 region has the DNA TGTGCCAGCTCACGACAGCAGAACACTGAAGCTTTCTTT.

This clonotype was found many times. This sequence joins TRBV28 and TRBJ2-3, with a weak D call TRBD2 (7 bases). Germline CDR1 MDHEN, CDR2 SYDVKM. CDR3 length equals 21 residues. V lost 3 bases and J lost 2, with 30 bases in between. CDR3 loop: CASSLGPQRGGPQTSTDTQYF. CDR3 DNA: TGTGCCAGCAGTTTGGGCCCTCAGAGGGGGGGTCCACAGACGTCCACAGATACGCAGTATTTT.

The genes are TRBV6-5 and TRBJ2-6; 7 bases map to TRBD1. Germline V gene sequence: CDR1 MNHEY, CDR2 SVGAGI. V dropped 2 bases and J dropped 4; count of bases not matched to a gene: 5. The CDR3 has 16 residues. The CDR3 nucleotides are TGTGCCAGCAGTTACCAGACAGGGACCGGGGCCAACGTCCTGACTTTC. Its protein is CASSYQTGTGANVLTF.

This clonotype was recorded a few times. J is TRBJ2-7 and V is TRBV4-3; weak D call: TRBD2 (6 bases). From germline, CDR1 is LGHNA and CDR2 YSLEER. Trimming left V 3 bases short and J 8 bases short, with 8 bases between. This CDR3 spans 11 amino acids. The CDR3 bases are TGCGCCAGCAGCCAGCTAGCGCAGCAGTACTTC. This gives the protein CASSQLAQQYF.

The chain couples TRBV6-2 or TRBV6-3 to TRBJ1-2; no clear D gene. Trimming removed 3 bases at V and 2 bases at J, with 16 bases between. The CDR3 consists of 16 residues. CDR1 is MNHEY, CDR2 SVGEGT, per germline. This CDR3 reads CASSYQPEINNYGYTF. The CDR3 bases are TGTGCCAGCAGTTATCAACCAGAAATTAACAACTATGGCTACACCTTC.

This chain links TRBV6-1 with TRBJ2-5, with D possibly matching TRBD1 (6 bases). V was pared by 6 bases and J by 5 bases, with 16 bases between. This CDR3 has 14 residues. Germline lookup yields CDR1 MNHNS and CDR2 SASEGT. CDR3 nucleotides: TGTGCCAGCAGCGGTCTGGGGGCGAGTGAGACCCAGTACTTC. Translation gives CASSGLGASETQYF.